Listed below are T cell receptor beta chains from one sample, sequenced in a study of cytomegalovirus exposure and HLA in healthy donors. Assay used: immunoSEQ multiplex PCR; TCRdb lists only in-frame clones, some missing. The sample records under 200,000 clones, over 65% being singletons. The sequencing sample was made of PBMCs. All receptors come from a woman under 40 in good health and CMV-seronegative. Each CDR3 is given without its conserved first and last residue.

j_call v_call cdr3_aa
TRBJ1-1 TRBV5-1 ASSLSGTRGTEAF
TRBJ2-7 TRBV4-3 ASSQELAGVDEQY
TRBJ2-5 TRBV18 ASSQYSGLSFQETQY
TRBJ2-5 TRBV9 ASSVAEFKETQY
TRBJ2-1 TRBV27 ASSLVQPSGNEQF
TRBJ1-4 TRBV25-1 ASSRFAGTAAEKLF
TRBJ1-5 TRBV5-3 ARSLDVVLGQGRYSNQPQH
TRBJ2-1 TRBV6-6 ASSQTGGPHEQF
TRBJ1-6 TRBV6-5 ASSYGGGLNSPLH
TRBJ1-2 TRBV6-1 ASSPNAGVGGYT
TRBJ1-5 TRBV7-9 SSSGPGTGNQPQH
TRBJ2-2 TRBV19 ASSIGQGRVGELF
TRBJ2-6 TRBV19 AARGKGSGANVLT
TRBJ2-1 TRBV2 ASREDRDQYNEQF
TRBJ1-2 TRBV27 ASSLAPGDRVGGYT
TRBJ1-1 TRBV5-4 ASSLDQDAAAF
TRBJ1-5 TRBV4-1 ASSPKETGASNQPQH
TRBJ1-4 TRBV4-1 ASSRDRGATNEKLF
TRBJ2-3 TRBV6-5 ASSYSNGADTQY
TRBJ2-3 TRBV4-2 ASSQVTRGGTDTQY
TRBJ2-1 TRBV4-2 ASSTRGGDPYNEQF
TRBJ2-3 TRBV6-1 ASSESLQATDTQY
TRBJ2-1 TRBV13 ASRELAGGREGEQF
TRBJ1-5 TRBV18 ASSAARNSNQPQH
TRBJ1-1 TRBV11-2 ASRLGGLTEAF
TRBJ2-2 TRBV5-8 ASKGTAGELF
TRBJ1-4 TRBV30 AWSKIDRQNEKLF
TRBJ1-1 TRBV2 ASSEARVPEAF
TRBJ2-3 TRBV7-8 ASSLDGNTDTQY
TRBJ2-7 TRBV9 ASSASGQGAIEQY
TRBJ2-1 TRBV9 ASSVGVGADEQF
TRBJ1-2 TRBV29-1 SVEDPNRALYGYT
TRBJ1-1 TRBV5-1 ASSLGANTEAF
TRBJ2-5 TRBV4-2 ASSHRGRGGPGETQY
TRBJ1-1 TRBV11-2 ASSLGQGGTTEAF
TRBJ1-5 TRBV6-6 ASSYLQDSNQPQH
TRBJ2-5 TRBV19 ASSTLMRGGWETQY
TRBJ1-1 TRBV18 ASSPLAVNTEAF
TRBJ2-7 TRBV9 ASSVVGDRGYEQY
TRBJ2-4 TRBV7-2 ASRTGGQGIQY
TRBJ2-1 TRBV7-9 ASSPGTSGGPSSYNEQF
TRBJ1-2 TRBV19 ASSMTGVNSYGYT
TRBJ1-2 TRBV4-1 AGSPRTGGGHYGYT
TRBJ2-7 TRBV29-1 SVVVSGRGQY